This T cell receptor (beta chain) was captured in a study of blood T cells in healthy people across ages. This clonotype was counted only a few times. A sample-barcoded 5' primer and a J-beta primer mix were used in a second PCR of roughly 6 to 12 cycles. One entry per CDR3 protein results from TCRdb running MiXCR on the 5' RACE reads. There are roughly 1,300,000 distinct CDR3 sequences in the sample; 59% occur only once, and about 6.3% lies in the top ten. The V gene lost 3 bases and the J gene lost 0 bases, with 9 bases spanning the gap. Germline CDR1 reads KGHSH; CDR2 reads LQKENI. This CDR3 is built from 15 residues.

This TCR was sampled from a man younger than 30 in good health. The genes are TRBV18 and TRBJ1-5; D not resolved. The sequenced material came from blood. The CDR3 is CASSPTEYSNQPQHF. In nucleotides, the CDR3 is TGTGCCAGCTCACCGACGGAGTATAGCAATCAGCCCCAGCATTTT.